Listed below are T cell receptor beta chains from one sample, sequenced in a study of T-cell memory formation after mild COVID-19. TCRdb independently ran MiXCR on the 5' RACE reads; one entry per CDR3 protein. The repertoire holds a few hundred thousand distinct CDR3 sequences, with approximately 27% as singletons. Sequenced input: PBMCs or a T cell subset sorted from them (not recorded which). The source is an adult woman who had mild COVID-19 (a few samples of this study predate the infection). Cell type and time point are not known. Both conserved end residues are part of each CDR3. A D gene is named only where the DNA matches it firmly. Clone size is not always given. Where it is, it says once, few, many or a class for expanded clones.

>TRBJ2-7|-|-|TRBV30
CAWPQEQYF
TGTGCCTGGCCTCAAGAGCAGTACTTC
>TRBJ1-1|-|few|TRBV29-1
CSVETKAEAFF
TGCAGCGTTGAGACTAAAGCTGAAGCTTTCTTT
>TRBJ2-7|TRBD2|-|TRBV7-9
CASIPGAGDEQYF
TGTGCCAGCATCCCCGGGGCGGGAGATGAGCAGTACTTC
>TRBJ2-5|-|-|TRBV5-1
CASSQMDRDQETQYF
TGCGCCAGCAGCCAGATGGATAGGGATCAAGAGACCCAGTACTTC
>TRBJ2-5|TRBD1|-|TRBV29-1
CSVDRGSGETQYF
TGCAGCGTGGACAGGGGATCAGGAGAGACCCAGTACTTC
>TRBJ2-3|-|-|TRBV20-1
CSARGMDTQYF
TGCAGTGCTAGAGGGATGGATACGCAGTATTTT
>TRBJ2-3|TRBD2|-|TRBV7-9
CASLRLAGGTDTQYF
TGTGCCAGCCTCCGACTAGCGGGAGGTACAGATACGCAGTATTTT
>TRBJ1-2|-|-|TRBV5-1
CASSLEPNYGYTF
TGCGCCAGCAGCTTGGAACCTAACTATGGCTACACCTTC
>TRBJ2-5|TRBD2|many|TRBV12-3/TRBV12-4
CASSLAGGPETQYF
TGTGCCAGCAGCCTAGCGGGAGGGCCAGAGACCCAGTACTTC
>TRBJ2-7|-|few|TRBV7-9
CATGLRGEAYEQYF
TGTGCCACTGGGCTCAGGGGGGAAGCCTACGAGCAGTACTTC
>TRBJ2-5|TRBD2|-|TRBV5-1
CASSAGKTSGGQETQYF
TGCGCCAGCAGCGCCGGGAAGACTAGCGGGGGCCAAGAGACCCAGTACTTC
>TRBJ1-1|-|-|TRBV12-3/TRBV12-4
CASTMPHTGVAEAFF
TGTGCCAGCACCATGCCGCACACTGGGGTCGCTGAAGCTTTCTTT
>TRBJ2-3|TRBD2|many|TRBV7-6
CASSRAGGQADTQYF
TGTGCCAGCAGTCGAGCGGGAGGGCAAGCAGATACGCAGTATTTT
>TRBJ2-2|TRBD1|-|TRBV29-1
CSVSRTGNTGELFF
TGCAGCGTTTCCCGGACAGGGAACACCGGGGAGCTGTTTTTT
>TRBJ2-2|-|-|TRBV15
CATSNPRGLANTGELFF
TGTGCCACCAGCAACCCCCGGGGGCTAGCGAACACCGGGGAGCTGTTTTTT
>TRBJ1-1|-|few|TRBV7-9
CASSSTNSGTGNTEAFF
TGTGCCAGCAGCTCGACGAACTCCGGGACGGGGAACACTGAAGCTTTCTTT
>TRBJ1-5|-|-|TRBV30
CAWSAVGARQPQHF
TGTGCCTGGAGTGCCGTGGGGGCCCGACAGCCCCAGCATTTT
>TRBJ1-5|TRBD1|few|TRBV20-1
CSARDGTGWRPQHF
TGCAGTGCTAGAGACGGGACAGGATGGAGGCCCCAGCATTTT
>TRBJ2-7|TRBD2|-|TRBV12-3/TRBV12-4
CASRTSGGASEQYF
TGTGCCAGCAGAACTAGCGGGGGGGCTTCCGAGCAGTACTTC
>TRBJ2-5|TRBD2|few|TRBV7-3
CASSLSGLAEETQYF
TGTGCCAGCAGCCTCTCGGGACTAGCGGAAGAGACCCAGTACTTC
>TRBJ1-1|-|-|TRBV7-9
CASSSQDMLTEAFF
TGTGCCAGCAGCTCGCAGGACATGTTGACTGAAGCTTTCTTT
>TRBJ2-2|TRBD1|many|TRBV7-8
CASSRGQAGELFF
TGTGCCAGCAGCAGGGGACAGGCTGGGGAGCTGTTTTTT
>TRBJ2-3|TRBD2|many|TRBV5-1
CASSLGLAGTQYF
TGCGCCAGCAGCTTGGGACTAGCGGGTACGCAGTATTTT
>TRBJ1-2|-|few|TRBV29-1
CSVEVGGTAYGYTF
TGCAGCGTTGAAGTTGGAGGTACAGCCTATGGCTACACCTTC
>TRBJ1-5|-|few|TRBV7-9
CASSLVGGEQPQHF
TGTGCCAGCAGCTTAGTGGGGGGCGAACAGCCCCAGCATTTT
>TRBJ2-1|TRBD1|-|TRBV7-9
CASSQTGGGVKQFF
TGTGCCAGCAGCCAGACAGGGGGCGGGGTGAAGCAGTTCTTC
>TRBJ1-3|-|-|TRBV7-9
CASSPQGRDLSGNTIYF
TGTGCCAGCAGCCCTCAGGGAAGGGATCTCTCTGGAAACACCATATATTTT
>TRBJ2-7|-|-|TRBV5-1
CASSLGDASYEQYF
TGCGCCAGCAGCTTGGGGGACGCCTCCTACGAGCAGTACTTC
>TRBJ2-2|-|few|TRBV29-1
CSVVEVNTGELFF
TGCAGCGTAGTCGAGGTTAACACCGGGGAGCTGTTTTTT